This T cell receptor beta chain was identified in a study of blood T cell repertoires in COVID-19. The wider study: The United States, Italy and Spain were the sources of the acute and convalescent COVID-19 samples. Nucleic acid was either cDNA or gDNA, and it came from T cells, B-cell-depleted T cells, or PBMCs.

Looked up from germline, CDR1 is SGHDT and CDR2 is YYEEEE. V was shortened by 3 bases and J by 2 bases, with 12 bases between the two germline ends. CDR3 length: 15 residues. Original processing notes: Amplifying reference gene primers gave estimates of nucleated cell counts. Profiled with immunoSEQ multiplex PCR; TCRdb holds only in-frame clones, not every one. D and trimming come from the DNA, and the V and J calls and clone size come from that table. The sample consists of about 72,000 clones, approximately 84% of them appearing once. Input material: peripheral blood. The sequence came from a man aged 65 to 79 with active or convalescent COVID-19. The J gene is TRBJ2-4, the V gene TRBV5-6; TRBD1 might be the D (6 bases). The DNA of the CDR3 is TGTGCCAGCAGCTGGAAACAGGGTACCAAAAACATTCAGTACTTC. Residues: CASSWKQGTKNIQYF.